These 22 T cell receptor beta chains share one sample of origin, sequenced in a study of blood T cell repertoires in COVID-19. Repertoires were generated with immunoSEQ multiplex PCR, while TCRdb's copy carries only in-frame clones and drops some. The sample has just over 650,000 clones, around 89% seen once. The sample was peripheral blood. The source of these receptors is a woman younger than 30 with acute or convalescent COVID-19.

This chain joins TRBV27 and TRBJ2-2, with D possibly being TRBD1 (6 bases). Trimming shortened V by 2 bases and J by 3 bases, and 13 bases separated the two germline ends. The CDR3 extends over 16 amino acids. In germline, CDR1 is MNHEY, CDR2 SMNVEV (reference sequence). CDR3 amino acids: CASSLDAGVYTGELFF. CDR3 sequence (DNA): TGTGCCAGCAGTTTAGATGCAGGGGTGTACACCGGGGAGCTGTTTTTT.

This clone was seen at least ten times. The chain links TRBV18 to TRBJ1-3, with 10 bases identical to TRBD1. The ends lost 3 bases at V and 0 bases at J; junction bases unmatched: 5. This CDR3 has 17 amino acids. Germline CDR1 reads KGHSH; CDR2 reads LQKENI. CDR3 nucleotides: TGTGCCAGCTCACCCAGACAGGGGGCCAGCTCTGGAAACACCATATATTTT. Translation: CASSPRQGASSGNTIYF. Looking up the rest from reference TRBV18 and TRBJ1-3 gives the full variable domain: NAGVMQNPRHLVRRRGQEARLRCSPMKGHSHVYWYRQLPEEGLKFMVYLQKENIIDESGMPKERFSAEFPKEGPSILRIQQVVRGDSAAYFCASSPRQGASSGNTIYFGEGSWLTVV.

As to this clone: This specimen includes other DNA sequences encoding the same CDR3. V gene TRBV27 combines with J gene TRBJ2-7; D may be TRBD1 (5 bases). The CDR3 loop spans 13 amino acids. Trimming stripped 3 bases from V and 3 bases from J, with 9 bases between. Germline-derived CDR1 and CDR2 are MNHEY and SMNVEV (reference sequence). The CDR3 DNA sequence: TGTGCCAGCAGTTTGGGGCAGAGCTACGAGCAGTACTTC. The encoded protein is CASSLGQSYEQYF.

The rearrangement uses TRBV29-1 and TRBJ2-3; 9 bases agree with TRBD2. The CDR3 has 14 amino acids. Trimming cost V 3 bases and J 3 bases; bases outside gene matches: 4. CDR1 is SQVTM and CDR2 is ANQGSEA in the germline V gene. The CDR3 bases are TGCAGCGTTGATATTAGCGGGGGAACAGATACGCAGTATTTT. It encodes CSVDISGGTDTQYF.

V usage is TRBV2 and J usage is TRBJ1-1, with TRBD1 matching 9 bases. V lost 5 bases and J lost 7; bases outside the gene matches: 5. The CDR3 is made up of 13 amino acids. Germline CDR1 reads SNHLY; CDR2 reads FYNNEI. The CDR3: CASSYRGLVEAFF. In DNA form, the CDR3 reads TGTGCCAGCAGTTACAGGGGGCTCGTTGAAGCTTTCTTT.

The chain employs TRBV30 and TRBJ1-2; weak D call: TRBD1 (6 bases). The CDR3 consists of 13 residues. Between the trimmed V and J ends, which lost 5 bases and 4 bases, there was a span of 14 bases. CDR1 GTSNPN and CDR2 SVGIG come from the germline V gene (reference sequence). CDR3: CAWEQGQGYGYTF. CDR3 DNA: TGTGCCTGGGAGCAGGGGCAGGGCTATGGCTACACCTTC.

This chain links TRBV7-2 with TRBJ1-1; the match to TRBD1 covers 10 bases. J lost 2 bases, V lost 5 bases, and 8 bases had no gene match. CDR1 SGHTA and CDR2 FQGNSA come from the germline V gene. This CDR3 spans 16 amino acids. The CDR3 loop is CASSPRQGALNTEAFF. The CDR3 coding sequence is TGTGCCAGCAGCCCCCGACAGGGGGCGTTAAACACTGAAGCTTTCTTT. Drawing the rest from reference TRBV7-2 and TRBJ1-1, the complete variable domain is GAGVSQSPSNKVTEKGKDVELRCDPISGHTALYWYRQSLGQGLEFLIYFQGNSAPDKSGLPSDRFSAERTGGSVSTLTIQRTQQEDSAVYLCASSPRQGALNTEAFFGQGTRLTVV.

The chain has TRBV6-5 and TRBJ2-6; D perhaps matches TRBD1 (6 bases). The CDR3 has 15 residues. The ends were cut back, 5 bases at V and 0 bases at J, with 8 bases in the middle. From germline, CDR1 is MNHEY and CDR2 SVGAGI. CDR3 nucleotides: TGTGCCAGCAGTCAACAGGGCTCTGGGGCCAACGTCCTGACTTTC. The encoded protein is CASSQQGSGANVLTF.

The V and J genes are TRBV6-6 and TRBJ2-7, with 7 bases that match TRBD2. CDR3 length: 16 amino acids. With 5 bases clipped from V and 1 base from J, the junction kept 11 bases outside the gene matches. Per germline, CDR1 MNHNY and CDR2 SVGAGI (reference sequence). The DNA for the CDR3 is TGTGCCAGCAGTCGAGAACTAGCGTCCCCATCCTACGAGCAGTACTTC. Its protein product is CASSRELASPSYEQYF.

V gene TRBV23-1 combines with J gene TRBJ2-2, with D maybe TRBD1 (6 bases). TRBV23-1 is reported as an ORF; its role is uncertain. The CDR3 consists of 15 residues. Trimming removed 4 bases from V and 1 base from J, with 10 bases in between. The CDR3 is CASSPNRENTGELFF. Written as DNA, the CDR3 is TGCGCCAGCAGTCCTAACAGGGAGAACACCGGGGAGCTGTTTTTT.

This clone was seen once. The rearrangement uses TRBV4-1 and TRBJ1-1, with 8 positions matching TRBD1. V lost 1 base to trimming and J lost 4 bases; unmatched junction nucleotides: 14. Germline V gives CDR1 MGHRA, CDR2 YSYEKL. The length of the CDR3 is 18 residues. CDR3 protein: CASSQGGLTGEILTEAFF. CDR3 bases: TGCGCCAGCAGCCAAGGGGGCTTGACAGGGGAGATTCTCACTGAAGCTTTCTTT.

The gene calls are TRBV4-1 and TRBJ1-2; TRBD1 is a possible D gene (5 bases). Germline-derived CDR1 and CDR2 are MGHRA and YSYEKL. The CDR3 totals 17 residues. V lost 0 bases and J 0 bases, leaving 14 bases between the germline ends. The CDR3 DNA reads TGCGCCAGCAGCCAAGATATTTCGGGGGGTTCTAACTATGGCTACACCTTC. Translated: CASSQDISGGSNYGYTF.

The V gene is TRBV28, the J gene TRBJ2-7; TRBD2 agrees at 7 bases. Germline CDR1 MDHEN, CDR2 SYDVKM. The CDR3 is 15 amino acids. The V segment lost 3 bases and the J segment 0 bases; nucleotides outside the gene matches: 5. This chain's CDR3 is CASSLGGAGSYEQYF. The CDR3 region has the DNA TGTGCCAGCAGTTTGGGAGGGGCAGGCTCCTACGAGCAGTACTTC. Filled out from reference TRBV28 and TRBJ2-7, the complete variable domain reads DVKVTQSSRYLVKRTGEKVFLECVQDMDHENMFWYRQDPGLGLRLIYFSYDVKMKEKGDIPEGYSVSREKKERFSLILESASTNQTSMYLCASSLGGAGSYEQYFGPGTRLTVT.

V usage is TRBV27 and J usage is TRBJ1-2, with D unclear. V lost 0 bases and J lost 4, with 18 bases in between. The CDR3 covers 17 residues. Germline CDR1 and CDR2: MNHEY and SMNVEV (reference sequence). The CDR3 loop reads CASSLSTPGPGGYGYTF. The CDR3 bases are TGTGCCAGCAGTTTATCGACCCCTGGGCCAGGAGGCTATGGCTACACCTTC.

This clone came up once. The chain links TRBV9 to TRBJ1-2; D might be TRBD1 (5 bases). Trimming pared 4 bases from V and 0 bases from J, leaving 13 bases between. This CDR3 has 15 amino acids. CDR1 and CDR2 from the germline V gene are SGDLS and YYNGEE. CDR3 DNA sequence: TGTGCCAGCAGCAAAGGGGTTGGAGCTAACTATGGCTACACCTTC. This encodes CASSKGVGANYGYTF.

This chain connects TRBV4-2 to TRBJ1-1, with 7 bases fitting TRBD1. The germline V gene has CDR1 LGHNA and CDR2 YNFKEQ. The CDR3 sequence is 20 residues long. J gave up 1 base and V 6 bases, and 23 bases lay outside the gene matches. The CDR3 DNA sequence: TGTGCCAGCAGACCCAAGGGCTTGACAGGGCCCCGAAATAGGAACACTGAAGCTTTCTTT. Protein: CASRPKGLTGPRNRNTEAFF.

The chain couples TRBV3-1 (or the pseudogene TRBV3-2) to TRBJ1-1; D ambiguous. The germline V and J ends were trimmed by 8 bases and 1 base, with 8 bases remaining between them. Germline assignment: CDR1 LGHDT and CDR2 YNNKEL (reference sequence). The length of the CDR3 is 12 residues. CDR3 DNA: TGTGCCAGCGGAGGGTCGAACACTGAAGCTTTCTTT. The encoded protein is CASGGSNTEAFF.

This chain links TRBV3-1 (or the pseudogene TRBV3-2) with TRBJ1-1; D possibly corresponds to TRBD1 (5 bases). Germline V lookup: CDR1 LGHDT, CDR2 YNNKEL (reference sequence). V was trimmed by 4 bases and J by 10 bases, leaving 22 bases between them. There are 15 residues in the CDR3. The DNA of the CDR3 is TGTGCCAGCAGCCTCCTCGGGGGGTTAAGTGGTCTAGCTTTCTTT. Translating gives CASSLLGGLSGLAFF.

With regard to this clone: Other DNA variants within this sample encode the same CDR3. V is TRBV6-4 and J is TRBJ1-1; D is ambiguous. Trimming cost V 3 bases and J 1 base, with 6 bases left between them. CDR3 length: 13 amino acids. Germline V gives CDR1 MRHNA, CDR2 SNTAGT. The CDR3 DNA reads TGTGCCAGCAGTGAAGGCGGGAACACTGAAGCTTTCTTT. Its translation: CASSEGGNTEAFF.

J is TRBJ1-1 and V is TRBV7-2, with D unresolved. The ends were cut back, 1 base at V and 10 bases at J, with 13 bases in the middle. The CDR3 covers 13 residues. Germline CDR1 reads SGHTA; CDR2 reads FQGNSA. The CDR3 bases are TGTGCCAGCAGCTTAGAACCCTTTGGGCGAGCTTTCTTT. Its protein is CASSLEPFGRAFF. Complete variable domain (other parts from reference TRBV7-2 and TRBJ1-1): GAGVSQSPSNKVTEKGKDVELRCDPISGHTALYWYRQSLGQGLEFLIYFQGNSAPDKSGLPSDRFSAERTGGSVSTLTIQRTQQEDSAVYLCASSLEPFGRAFFGQGTRLTVV.

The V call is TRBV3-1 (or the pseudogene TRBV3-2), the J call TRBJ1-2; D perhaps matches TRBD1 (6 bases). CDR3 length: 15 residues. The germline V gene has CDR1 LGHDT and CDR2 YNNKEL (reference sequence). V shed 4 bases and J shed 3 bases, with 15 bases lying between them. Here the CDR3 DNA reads TGTGCCAGCAGCCCCAACTGGGGGCTAGACTATGGCTACACCTTC. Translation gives CASSPNWGLDYGYTF.

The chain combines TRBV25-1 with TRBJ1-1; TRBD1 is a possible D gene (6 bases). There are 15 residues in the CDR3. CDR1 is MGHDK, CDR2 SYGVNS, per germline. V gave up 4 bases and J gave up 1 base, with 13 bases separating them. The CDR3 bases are TGTGCCAGCAGTGCGTCGCAACAGGGGAACACTGAAGCTTTCTTT. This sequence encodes CASSASQQGNTEAFF.